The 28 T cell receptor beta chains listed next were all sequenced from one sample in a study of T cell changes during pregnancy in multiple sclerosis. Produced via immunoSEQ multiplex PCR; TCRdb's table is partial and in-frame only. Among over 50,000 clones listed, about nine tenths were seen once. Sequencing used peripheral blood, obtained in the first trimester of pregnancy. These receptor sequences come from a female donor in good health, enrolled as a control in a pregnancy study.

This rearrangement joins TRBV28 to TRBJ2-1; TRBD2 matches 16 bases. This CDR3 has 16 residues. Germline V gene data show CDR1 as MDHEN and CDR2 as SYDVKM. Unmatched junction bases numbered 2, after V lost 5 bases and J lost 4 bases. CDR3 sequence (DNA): TGTGCCAGCAGTCCGGGACTAGCGGGAGGGTACAATGAGCAGTTCTTC. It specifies CASSPGLAGGYNEQFF.

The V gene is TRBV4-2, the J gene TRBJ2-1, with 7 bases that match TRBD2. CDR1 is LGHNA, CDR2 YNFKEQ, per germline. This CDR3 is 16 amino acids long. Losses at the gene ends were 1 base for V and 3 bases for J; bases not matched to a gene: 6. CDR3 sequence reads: CASSQGTSAIYNEQFF. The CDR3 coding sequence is TGTGCCAGCAGCCAAGGAACTAGCGCGATCTACAATGAGCAGTTCTTC.

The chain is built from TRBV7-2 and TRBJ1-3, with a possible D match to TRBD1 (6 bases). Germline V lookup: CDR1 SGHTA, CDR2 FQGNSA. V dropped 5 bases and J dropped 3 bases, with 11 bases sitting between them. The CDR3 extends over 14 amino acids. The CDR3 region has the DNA TGTGCCAGCAGCGAACAGGGCGGTGGAAACACCATATATTTT. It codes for CASSEQGGGNTIYF.

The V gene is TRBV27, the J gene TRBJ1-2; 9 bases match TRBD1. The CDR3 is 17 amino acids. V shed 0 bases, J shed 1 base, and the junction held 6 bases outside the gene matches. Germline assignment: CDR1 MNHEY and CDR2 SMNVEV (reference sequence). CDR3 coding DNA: TGTGCCAGCAGTTTATCACAGGGGGCACTTAGTAACTATGGCTACACCTTC. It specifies CASSLSQGALSNYGYTF.

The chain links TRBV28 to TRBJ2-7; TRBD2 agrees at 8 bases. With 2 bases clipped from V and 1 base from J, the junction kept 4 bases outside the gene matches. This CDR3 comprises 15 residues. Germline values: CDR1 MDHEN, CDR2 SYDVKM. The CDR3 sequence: CASSLLAGSSYEQYF. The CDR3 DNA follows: TGTGCCAGCAGTTTACTAGCGGGCAGTTCCTACGAGCAGTACTTC.

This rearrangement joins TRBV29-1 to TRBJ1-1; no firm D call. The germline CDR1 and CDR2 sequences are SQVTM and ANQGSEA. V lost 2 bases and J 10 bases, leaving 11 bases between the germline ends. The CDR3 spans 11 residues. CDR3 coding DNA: TGCAGCGTTGAAAGAGGGCTTGGAGCTTTCTTT. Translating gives CSVERGLGAFF.

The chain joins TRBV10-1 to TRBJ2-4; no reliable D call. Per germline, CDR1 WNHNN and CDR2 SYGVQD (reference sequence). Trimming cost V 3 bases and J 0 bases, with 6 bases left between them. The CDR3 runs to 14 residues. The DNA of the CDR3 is TGCGCCAGCAGTGACTCTCTAGCCAAAAACATTCAGTACTTC. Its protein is CASSDSLAKNIQYF.

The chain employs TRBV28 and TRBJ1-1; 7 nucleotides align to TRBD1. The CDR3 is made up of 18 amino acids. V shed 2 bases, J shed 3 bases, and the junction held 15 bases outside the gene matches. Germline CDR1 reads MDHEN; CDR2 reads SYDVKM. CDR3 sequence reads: CASSLRNTGAPGDTEAFF. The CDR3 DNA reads TGTGCCAGCAGTTTAAGAAATACAGGGGCACCAGGGGACACTGAAGCTTTCTTT.

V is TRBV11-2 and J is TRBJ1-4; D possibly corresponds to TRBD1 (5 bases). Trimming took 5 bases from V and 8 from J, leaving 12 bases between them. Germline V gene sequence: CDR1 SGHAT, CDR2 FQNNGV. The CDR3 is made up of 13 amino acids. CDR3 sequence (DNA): TGTGCCAGCAGCCAGTGGGGCCAAGAAAAACTGTTTTTT. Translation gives CASSQWGQEKLFF. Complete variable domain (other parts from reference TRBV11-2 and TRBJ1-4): EAGVAQSPRYKIIEKRQSVAFWCNPISGHATLYWYQQILGQGPKLLIQFQNNGVVDDSQLPKDRFSAERLKGVDSTLKIQPAKLEDSAVYLCASSQWGQEKLFFGSGTQLSVL.

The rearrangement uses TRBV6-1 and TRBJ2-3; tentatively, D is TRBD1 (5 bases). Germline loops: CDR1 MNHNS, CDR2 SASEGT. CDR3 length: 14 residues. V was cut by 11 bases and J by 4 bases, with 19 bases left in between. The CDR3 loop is CAGKLDLGADTQYF. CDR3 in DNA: TGTGCCGGCAAGCTGGATCTAGGGGCAGATACGCAGTATTTT.

DNA for the CDR3: TGTGCCAGCAGCCCCCGCCGCGGTTACAATGAGCAGTTCTTC. Translated: CASSPRRGYNEQFF. V is TRBV13 and J is TRBJ2-1; D gene uncertain. Germline CDR1 reads PRHDT; CDR2 reads FYEKMQ (reference sequence). V was trimmed by 5 bases and J by 4 bases, leaving 12 bases between them. The CDR3 consists of 14 residues.

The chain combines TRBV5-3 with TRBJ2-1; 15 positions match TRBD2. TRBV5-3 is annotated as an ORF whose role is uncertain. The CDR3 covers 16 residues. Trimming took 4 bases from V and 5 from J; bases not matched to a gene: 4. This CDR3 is CARSIGLAGGNNEQFF. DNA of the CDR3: TGTGCCAGAAGCATAGGACTAGCGGGGGGGAACAATGAGCAGTTCTTC.

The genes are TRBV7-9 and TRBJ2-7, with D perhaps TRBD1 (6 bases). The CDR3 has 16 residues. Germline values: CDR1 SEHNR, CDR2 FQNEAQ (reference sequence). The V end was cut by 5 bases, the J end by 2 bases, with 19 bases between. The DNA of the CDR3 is TGTGCCAGCAGCCCAGGGGTAGCGTTGGGAACCTACGAGCAGTACTTC. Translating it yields CASSPGVALGTYEQYF.

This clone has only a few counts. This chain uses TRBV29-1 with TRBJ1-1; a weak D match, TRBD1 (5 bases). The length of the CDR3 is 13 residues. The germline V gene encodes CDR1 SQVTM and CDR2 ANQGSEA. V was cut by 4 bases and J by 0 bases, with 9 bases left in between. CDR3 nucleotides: TGCAGCGTTGTTGGACACCTGAACACTGAAGCTTTCTTT. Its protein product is CSVVGHLNTEAFF.

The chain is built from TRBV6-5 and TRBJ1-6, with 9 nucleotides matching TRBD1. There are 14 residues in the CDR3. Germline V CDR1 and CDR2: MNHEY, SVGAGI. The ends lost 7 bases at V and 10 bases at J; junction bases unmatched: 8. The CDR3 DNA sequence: TGTGCCAGCAAACGACAGGGGGAACGGTCACCCCTCCACTTT. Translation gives CASKRQGERSPLHF.

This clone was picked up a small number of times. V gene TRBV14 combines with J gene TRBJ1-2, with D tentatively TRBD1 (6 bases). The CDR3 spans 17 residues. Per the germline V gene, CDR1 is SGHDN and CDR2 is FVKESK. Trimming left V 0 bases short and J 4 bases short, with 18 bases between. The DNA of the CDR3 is TGTGCCAGCAGCCAAGATATTTCTCAGGGGCTGGGCTATGGCTACACCTTC. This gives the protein CASSQDISQGLGYGYTF.

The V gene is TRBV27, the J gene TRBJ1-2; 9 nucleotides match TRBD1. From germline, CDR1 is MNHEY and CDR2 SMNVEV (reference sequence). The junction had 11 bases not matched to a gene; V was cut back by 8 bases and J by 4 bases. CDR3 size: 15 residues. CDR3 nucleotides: TGTGCCAGCGCCCGGGACAGGGATCCCATCTATGGCTACACCTTC. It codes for CASARDRDPIYGYTF.

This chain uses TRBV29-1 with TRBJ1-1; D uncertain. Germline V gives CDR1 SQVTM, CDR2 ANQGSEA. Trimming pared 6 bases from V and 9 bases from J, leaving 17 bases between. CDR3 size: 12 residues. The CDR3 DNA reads TGCAGCGTGGTAGGTTCGGAGGGTAAAGCTTTCTTT. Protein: CSVVGSEGKAFF.

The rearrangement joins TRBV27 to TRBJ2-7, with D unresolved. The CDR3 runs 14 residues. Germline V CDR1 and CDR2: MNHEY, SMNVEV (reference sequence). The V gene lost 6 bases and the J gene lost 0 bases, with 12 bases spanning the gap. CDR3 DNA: TGTGCCAGCAGCCTTGACTCTTACTCCTACGAGCAGTACTTC. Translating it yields CASSLDSYSYEQYF.

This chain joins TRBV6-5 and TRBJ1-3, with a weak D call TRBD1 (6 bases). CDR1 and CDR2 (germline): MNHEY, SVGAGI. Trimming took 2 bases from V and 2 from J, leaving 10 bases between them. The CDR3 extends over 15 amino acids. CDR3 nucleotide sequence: TGTGCCAGCAGTTACCGGGGGGCGGCTGGAAACACCATATATTTT. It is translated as CASSYRGAAGNTIYF.

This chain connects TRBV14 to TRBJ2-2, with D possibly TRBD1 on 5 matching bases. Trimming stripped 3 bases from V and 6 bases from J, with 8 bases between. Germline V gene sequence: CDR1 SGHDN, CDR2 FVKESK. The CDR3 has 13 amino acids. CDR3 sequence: CASSQDIAGELFF. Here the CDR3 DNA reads TGTGCCAGCAGCCAGGACATAGCCGGGGAGCTGTTTTTT.

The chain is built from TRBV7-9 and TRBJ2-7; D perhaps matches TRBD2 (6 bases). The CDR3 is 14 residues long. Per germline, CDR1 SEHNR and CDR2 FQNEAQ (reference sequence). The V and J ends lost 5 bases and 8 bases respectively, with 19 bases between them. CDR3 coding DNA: TGTGCCAGCAGCCTATTAGCGGAGGCTACTCAGCAGTACTTC. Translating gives CASSLLAEATQQYF.

In DNA, the CDR3 is TGTGCCAGCACCCGACAGCCCACAGATACGCAGTATTTT. It is translated as CASTRQPTDTQYF. V and J are TRBV7-2 and TRBJ2-3; D possibly corresponds to TRBD1 (5 bases). The CDR3 has 13 amino acids. Trimming stripped 7 bases from V and 2 bases from J, with 10 bases between. CDR1 and CDR2 from the germline V gene are SGHTA and FQGNSA.

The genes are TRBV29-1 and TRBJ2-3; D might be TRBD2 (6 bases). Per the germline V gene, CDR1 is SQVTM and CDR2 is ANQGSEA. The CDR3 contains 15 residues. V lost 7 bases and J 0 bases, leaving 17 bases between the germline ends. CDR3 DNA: TGCAGCGCCGCGGGACCTGGAGATAGCACAGATACGCAGTATTTT. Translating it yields CSAAGPGDSTDTQYF.

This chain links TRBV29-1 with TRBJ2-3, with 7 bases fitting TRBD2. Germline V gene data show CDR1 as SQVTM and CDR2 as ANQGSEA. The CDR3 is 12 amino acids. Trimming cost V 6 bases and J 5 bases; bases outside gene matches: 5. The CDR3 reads CSVRGEGDTQYF. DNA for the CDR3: TGCAGCGTACGAGGGGAGGGAGATACGCAGTATTTT.

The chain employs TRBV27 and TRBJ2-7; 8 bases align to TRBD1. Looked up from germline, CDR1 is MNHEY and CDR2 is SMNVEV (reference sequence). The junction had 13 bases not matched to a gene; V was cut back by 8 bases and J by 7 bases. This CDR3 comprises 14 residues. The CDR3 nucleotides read TGTGCCAGCCTCCTGACAGGGGATAGAGGGGAGCAGTACTTC. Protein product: CASLLTGDRGEQYF.

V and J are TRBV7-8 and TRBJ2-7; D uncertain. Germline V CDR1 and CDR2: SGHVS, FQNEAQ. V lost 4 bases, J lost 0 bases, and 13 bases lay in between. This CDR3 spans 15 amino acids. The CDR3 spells CASSSRVNPSYEQYF. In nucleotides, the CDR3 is TGTGCCAGCAGCTCTCGGGTCAACCCCTCCTACGAGCAGTACTTC.

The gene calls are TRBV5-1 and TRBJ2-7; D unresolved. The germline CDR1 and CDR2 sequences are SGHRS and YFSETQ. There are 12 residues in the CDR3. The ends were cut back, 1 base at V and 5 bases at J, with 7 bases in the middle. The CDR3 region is CASSLPPDEQYF. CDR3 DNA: TGCGCCAGCAGCTTGCCCCCCGACGAGCAGTACTTC.